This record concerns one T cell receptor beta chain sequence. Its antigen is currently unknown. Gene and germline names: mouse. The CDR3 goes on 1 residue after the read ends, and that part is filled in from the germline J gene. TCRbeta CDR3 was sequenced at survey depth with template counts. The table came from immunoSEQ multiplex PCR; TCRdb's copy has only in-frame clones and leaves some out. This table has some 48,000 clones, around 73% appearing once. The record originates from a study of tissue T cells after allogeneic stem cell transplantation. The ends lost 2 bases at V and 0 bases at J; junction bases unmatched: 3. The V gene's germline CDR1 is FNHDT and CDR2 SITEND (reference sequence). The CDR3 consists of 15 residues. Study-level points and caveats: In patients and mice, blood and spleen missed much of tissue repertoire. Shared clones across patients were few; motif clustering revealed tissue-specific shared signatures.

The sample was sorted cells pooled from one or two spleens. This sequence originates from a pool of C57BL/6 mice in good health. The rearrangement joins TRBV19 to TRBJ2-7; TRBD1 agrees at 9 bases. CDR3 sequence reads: CASSMGTGSSYEQYF. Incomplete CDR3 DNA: TGTGCCAGCAGTATGGGGACAGGGAGCTCCTATGAACAGTAC.